This TCR beta chain was observed in a study of blood T cell repertoires in COVID-19. Study details: Samples of COVID-19 (acute and convalescent) were obtained from the United States, Italy and Spain.

This clone has a single count. Generated by immunoSEQ multiplex PCR, the TCRdb table keeps only in-frame clones and is missing some. The sample has 150,000 to 200,000 clones, about 89% seen once. Per germline, CDR1 ENHRY and CDR2 SYGVKD. V lost 3 bases to trimming and J lost 2 bases; unmatched junction nucleotides: 6. This CDR3 is built from 16 residues. The sequencing input was peripheral blood. The source is a young man who had recovered from COVID-19. V and J are TRBV10-3 and TRBJ1-4; 7 positions match TRBD1. The CDR3 sequence: CAISESTGATNEKLFF. DNA for the CDR3: TGTGCCATCAGTGAATCCACAGGGGCGACTAATGAAAAACTGTTTTTT.